This TCR beta chain was profiled in a study of OX40 agonist ivuxolimab in advanced cancers. For the wider study: Ivuxolimab was a fully human IgG2 agonistic monoclonal antibody targeting the costimulatory receptor OX40 (CD134). Intravenous ivuxolimab was administered to patients every 2 weeks at six dose levels: 0.01, 0.1, 0.3, 1.5, 3 and 10 mg/kg. Among the 50 to 55 dose-escalation patients, some 20 had hepatocellular carcinoma, 15 or so melanoma, 9 renal cell carcinoma and 9 head and neck cancer. A male proportion of approximately 83% and a mean age of about 60 years, ranging from about 20 to 79, were recorded for the dose-escalation cohort. Patients were allowed to have had prior anti-PD-1, anti-PD-L1 or anti-CTLA-4 therapy, and more than 30% of the dose-escalation patients had previously received checkpoint inhibitors. Three dose-escalation patients achieved partial responses, one with hepatocellular carcinoma and two with cutaneous melanoma. Peripheral TCRbeta sequencing was intended to test whether TCR sequence diversity was altered and clonal T-cell expansion was caused by ivuxolimab. The paper covers the monotherapy dose-escalation part of the phase I ivuxolimab trial, which included N of about 56 patients.

Ten or more counts support this clone. The antigen it recognizes is unknown. No base qualities exist here, and no much larger clone lies one base off it. A distance of 8 bases separates the germline ends of V and J, which lose 0 bases and 9 bases respectively. Including the terminal cysteine and phenylalanine, the CDR3 comprises 13 residues. Solely the CDR3 DNA is kept, with 39 bases framed from the first base. CDR1 and CDR2 (SGHTA, FQGNSA) derive from the germline V gene. Results and caveats for the whole study, not just this receptor: Low levels of normalized T-cell clonal expansion were also seen in some nonresponding patients. In partial responders in the 0.1-3.0 mg/kg groups, normalized peripheral clonal expansion was found to be among the lowest, especially among CD8+ T cells. The antigen specificity of the peripheral T cells that underwent clonal expansion was not determined. On average, CD8+ T cells showed more expanded clones than CD4+ T cells after ivuxolimab. At doses of 0.1 to 3.0 mg/kg, clonal expansion of both CD4+ and CD8+ T cells in blood was seen between baseline and week 6.

The trial excluded patients who had a history of autoimmune disease or who were on systemic immunosuppression. Peripheral blood for TCR sequencing was collected from all dose cohorts at baseline, on cycle 4 day 1, and on cycle 7 day 1. Samples came from an open-label, multicenter, first-in-human phase I dose-escalation trial of ivuxolimab. Adults with locally advanced or metastatic head and neck squamous cell, hepatocellular, melanoma or renal cell carcinoma were enrolled in the trial. Before TCR sequencing, CD4+ and CD8+ T cells were separately sorted from peripheral blood. Genomic DNA was isolated from the sorted cells so that the TCRbeta CDR3 region could be sequenced. The immunoSEQ Assay was used for sequencing of TCRbeta CDR3 regions. TCRdb mirrors the immuneACCESS table, restricted to in-frame sequences. Some clones are absent from its copies; in checked studies, under half trace to an unresolved V gene, and the reason for the others is unknown. This sample is represented by over 75,000 clones; approximately 90% of them were singletons. The top ten clones comprise about 0.3% of the sample.

This receptor was obtained from an adult with an advanced solid tumor such as melanoma, head and neck, liver or kidney cancer. The specimen was CD4+ or CD8+ T cells sorted from blood, collected in a trial of the OX40 agonist ivuxolimab. The rearrangement joined TRBV7-2 to TRBJ1-4; no D gene is confidently identified. The CDR3 region reads CASSLAGTQKLFF. The DNA sequence is given as TGTGCCAGCAGCTTAGCAGGCACACAAAAACTGTTTTTT.